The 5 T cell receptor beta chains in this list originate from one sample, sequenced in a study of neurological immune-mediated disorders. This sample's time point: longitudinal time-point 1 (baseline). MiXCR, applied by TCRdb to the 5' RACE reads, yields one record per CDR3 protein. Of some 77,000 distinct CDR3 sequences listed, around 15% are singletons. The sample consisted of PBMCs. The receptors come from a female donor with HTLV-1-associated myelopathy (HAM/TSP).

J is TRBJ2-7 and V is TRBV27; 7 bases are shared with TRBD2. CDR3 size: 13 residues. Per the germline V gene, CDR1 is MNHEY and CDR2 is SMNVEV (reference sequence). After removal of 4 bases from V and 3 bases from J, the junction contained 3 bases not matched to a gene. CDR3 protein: CASSSGGYYEQYF. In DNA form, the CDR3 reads TGTGCCAGCAGTTCGGGAGGATACTACGAGCAGTACTTC.

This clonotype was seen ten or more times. CDR3 protein: CASSFTGPYNEQFF. CDR3 sequence (DNA): TGTGCCAGCAGTTTTACTGGCCCCTACAATGAGCAGTTCTTC. This chain connects TRBV12-3 or TRBV12-4 to TRBJ2-1; the D is unclear. V lost 3 bases to trimming and J lost 2 bases, with 8 bases between them. This CDR3 contains 14 residues.

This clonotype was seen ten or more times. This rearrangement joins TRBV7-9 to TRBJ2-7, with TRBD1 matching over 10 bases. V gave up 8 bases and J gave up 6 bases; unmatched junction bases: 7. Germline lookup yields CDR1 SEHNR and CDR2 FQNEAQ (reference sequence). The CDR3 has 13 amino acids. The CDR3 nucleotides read TGTGCCAGCGTCCGGGACAGGGGCTTCGAGCAGTACTTC. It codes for CASVRDRGFEQYF.

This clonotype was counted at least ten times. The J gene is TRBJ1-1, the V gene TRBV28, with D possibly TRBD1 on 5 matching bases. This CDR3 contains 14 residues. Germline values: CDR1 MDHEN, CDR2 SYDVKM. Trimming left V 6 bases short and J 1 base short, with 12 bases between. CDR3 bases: TGTGCCAGCAGGCCCTACAGGAAGAACACTGAAGCTTTCTTT. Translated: CASRPYRKNTEAFF.

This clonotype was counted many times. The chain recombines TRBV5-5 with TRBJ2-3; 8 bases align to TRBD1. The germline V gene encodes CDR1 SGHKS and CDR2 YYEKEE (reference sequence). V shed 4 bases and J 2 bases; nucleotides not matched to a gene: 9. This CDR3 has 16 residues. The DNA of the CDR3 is TGTGCCAGCAGCAGCTACAGGGGGAGCCCCACAGATACGCAGTATTTT. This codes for CASSSYRGSPTDTQYF.